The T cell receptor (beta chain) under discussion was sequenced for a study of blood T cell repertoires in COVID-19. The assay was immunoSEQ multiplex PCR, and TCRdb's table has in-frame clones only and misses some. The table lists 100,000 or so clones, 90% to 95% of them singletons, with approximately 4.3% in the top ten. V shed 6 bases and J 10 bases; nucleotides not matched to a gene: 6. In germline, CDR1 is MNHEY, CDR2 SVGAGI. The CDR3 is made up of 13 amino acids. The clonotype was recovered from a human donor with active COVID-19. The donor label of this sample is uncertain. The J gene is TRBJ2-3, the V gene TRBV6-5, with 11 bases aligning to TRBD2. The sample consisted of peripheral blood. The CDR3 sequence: CASRLSGRGPQYF. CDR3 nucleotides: TGTGCCAGCAGGCTTAGCGGGAGGGGTCCGCAGTATTTT.